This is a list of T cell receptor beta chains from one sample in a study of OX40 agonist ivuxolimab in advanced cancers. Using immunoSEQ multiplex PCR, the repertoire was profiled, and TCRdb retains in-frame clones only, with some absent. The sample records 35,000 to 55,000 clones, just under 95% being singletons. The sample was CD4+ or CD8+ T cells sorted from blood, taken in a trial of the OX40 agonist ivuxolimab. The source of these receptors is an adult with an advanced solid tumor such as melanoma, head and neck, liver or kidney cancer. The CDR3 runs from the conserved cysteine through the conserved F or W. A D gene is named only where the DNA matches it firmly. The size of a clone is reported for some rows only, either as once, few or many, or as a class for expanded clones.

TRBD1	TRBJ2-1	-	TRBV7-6	CASSGTGGLGEQFF	TGTGCCAGCAGCGGGACAGGGGGTTTGGGTGAGCAGTTCTTC
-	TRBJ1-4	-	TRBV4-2	CASSQEGPGLFF	TGTGCCAGCAGCCAAGAGGGTCCCGGACTGTTTTTT
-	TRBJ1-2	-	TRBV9	CASSVEVNLAGELYGYTF	TGTGCCAGCAGCGTAGAGGTCAATTTGGCAGGGGAGCTGTATGGCTACACCTTC
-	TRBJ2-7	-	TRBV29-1	CSVESSTYEQYF	TGCAGCGTTGAATCCTCAACCTACGAGCAGTACTTC
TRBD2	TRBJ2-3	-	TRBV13	CASSLGPTSGRDTDTQYF	TGTGCCAGCAGCTTAGGCCCCACTAGCGGGAGGGACACAGATACGCAGTATTTT
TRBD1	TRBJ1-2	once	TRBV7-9	CASSQFEDRGGIYGYTF	TGTGCCAGCAGCCAATTTGAGGACAGGGGAGGGATCTATGGCTACACCTTC
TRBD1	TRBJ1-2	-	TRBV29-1	CSVARQGLSGYTF	TGCAGCGTAGCCCGACAGGGATTGAGTGGCTACACCTTC
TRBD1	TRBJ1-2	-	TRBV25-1	CASSDRGTGVVNYGYTF	TGTGCCAGCAGTGATCGGGGGACAGGGGTCGTTAACTATGGCTACACCTTC
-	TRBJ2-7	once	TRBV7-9	CASSLDPGIVDEQYF	TGTGCCAGCAGCTTAGATCCAGGGATAGTGGACGAGCAGTACTTC
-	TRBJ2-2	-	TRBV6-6	CASSYTVPTRFGELFF	TGTGCCAGCAGTTACACCGTCCCGACGCGGTTCGGGGAGCTGTTTTTT
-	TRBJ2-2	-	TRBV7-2	CASSTRQGELFF	TGTGCCAGCAGCACCCGACAGGGGGAGCTGTTTTTT
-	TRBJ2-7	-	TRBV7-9	CASSPGLYEQYF	TGTGCCAGCAGCCCGGGACTCTACGAGCAGTACTTC
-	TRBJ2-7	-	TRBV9	CASSGDHRDIREQYF	TGTGCCAGCAGCGGGGATCACAGGGACATTCGCGAGCAGTACTTC
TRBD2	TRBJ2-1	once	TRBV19	CASSIDGGLYNEQFF	TGTGCCAGTAGTATAGACGGGGGACTATACAATGAGCAGTTCTTC
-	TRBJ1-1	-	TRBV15	CATSRGTAPNTEAFF	TGTGCCACCAGCAGAGGAACAGCGCCTAACACTGAAGCTTTCTTT
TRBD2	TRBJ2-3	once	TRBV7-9	CASSSQFAGAQYF	TGTGCCAGCAGCTCCCAGTTCGCGGGGGCGCAGTATTTT
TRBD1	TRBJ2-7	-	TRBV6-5	CASNGKGAAYEQYF	TGTGCCAGCAATGGAAAGGGGGCGGCTTACGAGCAGTACTTC
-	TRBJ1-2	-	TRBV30	CAGEQGGGYGYTF	TGTGCCGGGGAACAGGGCGGAGGCTATGGCTACACCTTC
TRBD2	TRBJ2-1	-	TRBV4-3	CASSHGTSGYNEQFF	TGCGCCAGCAGCCACGGGACTAGCGGCTACAATGAGCAGTTCTTC
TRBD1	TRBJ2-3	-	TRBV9	CASSVATGVTDTQYF	TGTGCCAGCAGCGTAGCTACAGGGGTCACAGATACGCAGTATTTT
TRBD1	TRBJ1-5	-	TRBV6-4	CASRRDSFNQPQHF	TGTGCCAGCAGACGGGACAGCTTCAATCAGCCCCAGCATTTT
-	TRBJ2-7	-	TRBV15	CATSRDAAVLAPSYEQYF	TGTGCCACCAGCAGAGATGCCGCCGTTCTAGCGCCGAGCTACGAGCAGTACTTC
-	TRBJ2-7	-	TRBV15	CATSSRDGSYEQYF	TGTGCCACCAGCTCCCGGGACGGTTCCTACGAGCAGTACTTC
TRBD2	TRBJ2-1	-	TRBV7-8	CASSYIGLAGGLEQFF	TGTGCCAGCAGTTATATCGGGCTAGCGGGAGGGCTTGAGCAGTTCTTC
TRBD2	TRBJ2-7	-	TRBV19	CASSIIAGGPLEQYF	TGTGCCAGTAGTATCATAGCGGGAGGGCCGCTCGAGCAGTACTTC
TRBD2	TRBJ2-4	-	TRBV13	CASSSAGAAKNIQYF	TGTGCCAGCAGCTCCGCGGGAGCGGCCAAAAACATTCAGTACTTC
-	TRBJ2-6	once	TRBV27	CASSLGSGANVLTF	TGTGCCAGCAGTCTTGGGTCTGGGGCCAACGTCCTGACTTTC
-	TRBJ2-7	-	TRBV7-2	CASSLGSWEQYF	TGTGCCAGCAGCTTAGGCTCGTGGGAGCAGTACTTC
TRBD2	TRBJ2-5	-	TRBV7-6	CASSLGGSGNQETQYF	TGTGCCAGCAGCTTAGGGGGTAGCGGGAACCAAGAGACCCAGTACTTC
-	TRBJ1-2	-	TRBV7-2	CASSLATLNYGYTF	TGTGCCAGCAGCCTAGCTACTCTTAACTATGGCTACACCTTC
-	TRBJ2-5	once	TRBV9	CASSASASAYETQYF	TGTGCCAGCAGCGCCTCGGCCAGCGCATACGAGACCCAGTACTTC
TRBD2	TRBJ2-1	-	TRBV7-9	CASSQGTSVYNEQFF	TGTGCCAGCAGCCAGGGGACTAGCGTCTACAATGAGCAGTTCTTC
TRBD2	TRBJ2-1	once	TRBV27	CASSWGGNEQFF	TGTGCCAGCAGTTGGGGGGGTAATGAGCAGTTCTTC
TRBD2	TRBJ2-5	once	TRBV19	CASSILAEETQYF	TGTGCCAGTAGTATCCTAGCGGAAGAGACCCAGTACTTC
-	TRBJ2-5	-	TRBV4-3	CASSQGVGLSETQYF	TGCGCCAGCAGCCAAGGGGTCGGCCTAAGCGAGACCCAGTACTTC
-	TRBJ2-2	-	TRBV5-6	CASSPGAGGELFF	TGTGCCAGCAGCCCAGGGGCGGGCGGGGAGCTGTTTTTT
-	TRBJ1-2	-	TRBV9	CASSVVDYGYTF	TGTGCCAGCAGCGTAGTTGACTATGGCTACACCTTC